Sequencing of this T cell receptor beta chain was carried out in a study of T cell responses to AZD1222 COVID-19 vaccine. Findings of the study overall: Spike was spanned by vaccine-associated CD4 TCRs, which were dominant at 160-218 and 743-854. Recipients of two AZD1222 doses showed rising Spike-specific TCR breadth and depth. Clonal diversity was possibly underestimated, and white British individuals and females predominated among donors. The peak T cell response came first, and repertoires were sampled only after it.

About this clone: Its antigen is as yet unknown.

TCRdb's copy holds only in-frame clones and misses some; the assay was immunoSEQ multiplex PCR. The sample carries around 150,000 clones, 80% to 95% recorded once. The starting material was peripheral blood, obtained 28 days after the second AZD1222 dose. The TCR sequence derives from an adult who received the AZD1222 COVID-19 vaccine.

The DNA of the CDR3 is TGCGCCAGCAGCTTCGGACAGGACTATGGCTACACCTTC. Translated, it gives CASSFGQDYGYTF. The rearrangement links TRBV5-1 to TRBJ1-2, with 7 bases aligning to TRBD1. V dropped 2 bases and J dropped 3; count of bases not matched to a gene: 1. Germline lookup yields CDR1 SGHRS and CDR2 YFSETQ. The CDR3 runs 13 residues.